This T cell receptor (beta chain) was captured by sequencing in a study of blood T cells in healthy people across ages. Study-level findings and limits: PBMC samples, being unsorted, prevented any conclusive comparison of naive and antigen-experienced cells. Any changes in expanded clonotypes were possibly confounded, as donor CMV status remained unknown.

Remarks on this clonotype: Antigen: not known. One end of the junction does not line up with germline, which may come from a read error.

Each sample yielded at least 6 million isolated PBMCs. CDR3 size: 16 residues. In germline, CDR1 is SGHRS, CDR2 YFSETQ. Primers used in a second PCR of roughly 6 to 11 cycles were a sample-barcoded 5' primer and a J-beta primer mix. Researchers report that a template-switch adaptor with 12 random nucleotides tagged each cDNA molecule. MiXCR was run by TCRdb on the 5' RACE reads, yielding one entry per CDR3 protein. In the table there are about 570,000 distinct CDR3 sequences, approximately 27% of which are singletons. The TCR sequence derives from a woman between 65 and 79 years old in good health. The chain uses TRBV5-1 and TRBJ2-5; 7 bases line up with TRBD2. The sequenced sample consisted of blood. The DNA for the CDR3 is TGCGCCGGCAGCTTGCCTTCCGGGACTACACAAGAGACCCAGTACTTC. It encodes CAGSLPSGTTQETQYF.